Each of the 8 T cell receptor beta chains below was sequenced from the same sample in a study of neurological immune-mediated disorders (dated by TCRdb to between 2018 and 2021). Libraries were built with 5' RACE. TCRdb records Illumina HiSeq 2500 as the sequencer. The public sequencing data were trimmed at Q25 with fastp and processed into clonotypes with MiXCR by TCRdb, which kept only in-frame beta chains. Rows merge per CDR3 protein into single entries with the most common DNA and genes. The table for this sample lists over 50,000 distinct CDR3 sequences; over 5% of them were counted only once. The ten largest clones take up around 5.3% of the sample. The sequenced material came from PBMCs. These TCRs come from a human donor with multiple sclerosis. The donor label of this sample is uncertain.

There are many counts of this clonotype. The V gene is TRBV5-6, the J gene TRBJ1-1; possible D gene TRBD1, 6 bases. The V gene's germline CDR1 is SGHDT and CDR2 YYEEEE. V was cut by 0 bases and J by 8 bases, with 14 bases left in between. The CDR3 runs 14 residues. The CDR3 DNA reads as TGTGCCAGCAGCTTGGGATGGGGGCAAGTGGAAGCTTTCTTT. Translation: CASSLGWGQVEAFF. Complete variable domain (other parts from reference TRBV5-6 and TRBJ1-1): DAGVTQSPTHLIKTRGQQVTLRCSPKSGHDTVSWYQQALGQGPQFIFQYYEEEERQRGNFPDRFSGHQFPNYSSELNVNALLLGDSALYLCASSLGWGQVEAFFGQGTRLTVV.

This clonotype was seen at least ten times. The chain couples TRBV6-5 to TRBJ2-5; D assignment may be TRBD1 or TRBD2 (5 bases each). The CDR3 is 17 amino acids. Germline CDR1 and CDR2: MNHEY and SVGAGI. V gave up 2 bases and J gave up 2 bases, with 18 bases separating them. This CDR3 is CASSYRDVGFAQETQYF. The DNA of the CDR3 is TGTGCCAGCAGTTACCGGGACGTGGGTTTCGCACAAGAGACCCAGTACTTC.

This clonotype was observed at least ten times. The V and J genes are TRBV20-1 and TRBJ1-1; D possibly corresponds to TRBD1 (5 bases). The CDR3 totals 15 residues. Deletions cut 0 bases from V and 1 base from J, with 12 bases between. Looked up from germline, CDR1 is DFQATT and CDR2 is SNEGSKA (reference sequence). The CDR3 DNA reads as TGCAGTGCTAGAGAGTACGGGGCCCGGAACACTGAAGCTTTCTTT. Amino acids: CSAREYGARNTEAFF.

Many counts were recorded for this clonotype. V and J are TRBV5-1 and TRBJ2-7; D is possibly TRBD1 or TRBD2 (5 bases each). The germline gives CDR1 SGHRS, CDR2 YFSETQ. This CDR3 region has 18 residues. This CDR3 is CDSPAIGSLDTSSYEQYF. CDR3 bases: TGCGATTCTCCAGCGATCGGCAGCTTGGACACTAGCTCCTACGAGCAGTACTTC. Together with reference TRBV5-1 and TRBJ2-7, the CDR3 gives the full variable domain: KAGVTQTPRYLIKTRGQQVTLSCSPISGHRSVSWYQQTPGQGLQFLFEYFSETQRNKGNFPGRFSGRQFSNSRSEMNVSTLELGDSALYLCDSPAIGSLDTSSYEQYFGPGTRLTVT.

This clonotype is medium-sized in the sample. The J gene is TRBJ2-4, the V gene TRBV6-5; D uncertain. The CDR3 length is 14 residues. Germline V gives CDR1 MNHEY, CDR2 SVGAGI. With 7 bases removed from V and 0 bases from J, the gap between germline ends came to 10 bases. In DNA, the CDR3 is TGTGCCAGCACCAGCCCCCTAGCCAAAAACATTCAGTACTTC. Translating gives CASTSPLAKNIQYF.

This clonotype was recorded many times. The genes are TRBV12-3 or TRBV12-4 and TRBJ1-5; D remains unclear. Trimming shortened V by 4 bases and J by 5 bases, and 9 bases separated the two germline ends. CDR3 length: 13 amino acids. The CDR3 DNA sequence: TGTGCCAGCAGTTCGGCCGGGGATCAGCCCCAGCATTTT. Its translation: CASSSAGDQPQHF.

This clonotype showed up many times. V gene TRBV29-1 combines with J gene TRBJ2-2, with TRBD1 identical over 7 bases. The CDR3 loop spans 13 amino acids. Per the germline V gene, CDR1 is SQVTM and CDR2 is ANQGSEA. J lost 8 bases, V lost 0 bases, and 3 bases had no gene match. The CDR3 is CSVEDEGAGELFF. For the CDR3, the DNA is TGCAGCGTTGAAGACGAGGGGGCTGGGGAGCTGTTTTTT.

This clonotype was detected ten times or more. CDR3 sequence (DNA): TGCGCCAGCAGCTTGATGGTCAGGGCGAACACCGGGGAGCTGTTTTTT. Translated: CASSLMVRANTGELFF. This sequence joins TRBV5-1 and TRBJ2-2, with D tentatively TRBD1 (5 bases). The V and J ends lost 1 base and 0 bases respectively, with 10 bases between them. This CDR3 is 16 amino acids long. The V gene's germline CDR1 is SGHRS and CDR2 YFSETQ.